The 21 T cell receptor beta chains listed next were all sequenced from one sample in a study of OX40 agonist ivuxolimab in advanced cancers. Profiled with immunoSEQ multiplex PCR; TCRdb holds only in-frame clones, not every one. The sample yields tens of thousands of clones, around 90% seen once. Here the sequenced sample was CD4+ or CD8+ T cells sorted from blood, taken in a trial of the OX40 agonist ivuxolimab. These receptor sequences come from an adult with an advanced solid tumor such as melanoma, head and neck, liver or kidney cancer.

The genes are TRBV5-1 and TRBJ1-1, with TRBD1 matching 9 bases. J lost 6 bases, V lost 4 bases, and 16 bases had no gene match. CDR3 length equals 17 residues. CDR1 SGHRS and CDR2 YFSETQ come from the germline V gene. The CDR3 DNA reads TGCGCCAGCAGCCTAACTTGGGACAGGGTAGTTGGGTCTGAAGCTTTCTTT. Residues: CASSLTWDRVVGSEAFF. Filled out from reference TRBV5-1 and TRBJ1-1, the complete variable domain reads KAGVTQTPRYLIKTRGQQVTLSCSPISGHRSVSWYQQTPGQGLQFLFEYFSETQRNKGNFPGRFSGRQFSNSRSEMNVSTLELGDSALYLCASSLTWDRVVGSEAFFGQGTRLTVV.

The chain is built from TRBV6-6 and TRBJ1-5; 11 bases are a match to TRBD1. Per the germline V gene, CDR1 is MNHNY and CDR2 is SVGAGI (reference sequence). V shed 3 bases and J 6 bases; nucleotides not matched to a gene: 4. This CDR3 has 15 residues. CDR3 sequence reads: CASSYGDRGAQPQHF. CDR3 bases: TGTGCCAGCAGTTATGGGGACAGGGGGGCTCAGCCCCAGCATTTT.

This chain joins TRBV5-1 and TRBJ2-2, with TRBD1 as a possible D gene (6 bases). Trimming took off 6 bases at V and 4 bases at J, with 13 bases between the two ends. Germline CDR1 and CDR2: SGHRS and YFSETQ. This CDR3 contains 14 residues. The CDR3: CASTRSGATGELFF. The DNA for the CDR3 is TGCGCCAGCACTAGGTCAGGGGCCACCGGGGAGCTGTTTTTT.

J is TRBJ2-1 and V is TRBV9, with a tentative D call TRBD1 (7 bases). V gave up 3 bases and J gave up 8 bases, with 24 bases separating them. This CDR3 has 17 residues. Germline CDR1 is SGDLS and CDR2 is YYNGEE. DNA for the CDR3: TGTGCCAGCAGCGCATCGAACCCGGGGCAGGGGGGCCATGAGCAGTTCTTC. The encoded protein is CASSASNPGQGGHEQFF. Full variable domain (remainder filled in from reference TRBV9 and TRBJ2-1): DSGVTQTPKHLITATGQRVTLRCSPRSGDLSVYWYQQSLDQGLQFLIQYYNGEERAKGNILERFSAQQFPDLHSELNLSSLELGDSALYFCASSASNPGQGGHEQFFGPGTRLTVL.

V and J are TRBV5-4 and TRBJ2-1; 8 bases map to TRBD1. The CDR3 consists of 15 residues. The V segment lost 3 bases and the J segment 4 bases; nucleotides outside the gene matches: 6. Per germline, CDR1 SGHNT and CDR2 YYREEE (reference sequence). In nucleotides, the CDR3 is TGTGCCAGCAGCTCCCAGGGGGCGTTATACAATGAGCAGTTCTTC. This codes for CASSSQGALYNEQFF.

CDR3 sequence reads: CASSGSDRGSSESPLHF. CDR3 bases: TGTGCCAGCAGTGGGAGCGACAGGGGTTCCTCGGAATCACCCCTCCACTTT. The chain has TRBV2 and TRBJ1-6; TRBD1 matches at 8 bases. V shed 4 bases and J 10 bases; nucleotides not matched to a gene: 15. The CDR3 is 17 residues long. Germline V gene data show CDR1 as SNHLY and CDR2 as FYNNEI.

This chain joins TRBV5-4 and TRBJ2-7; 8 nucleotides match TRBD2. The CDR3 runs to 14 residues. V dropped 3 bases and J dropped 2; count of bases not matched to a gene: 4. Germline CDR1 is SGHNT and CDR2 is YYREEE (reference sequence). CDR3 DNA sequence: TGTGCCAGCAGCTACCGGGAGGGGGCCTACGAGCAGTACTTC. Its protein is CASSYREGAYEQYF. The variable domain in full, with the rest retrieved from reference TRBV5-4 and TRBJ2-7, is ETGVTQSPTHLIKTRGQQVTLRCSSQSGHNTVSWYQQALGQGPQFIFQYYREEENGRGNFPPRFSGLQFPNYSSELNVNALELDDSALYLCASSYREGAYEQYFGPGTRLTVT.

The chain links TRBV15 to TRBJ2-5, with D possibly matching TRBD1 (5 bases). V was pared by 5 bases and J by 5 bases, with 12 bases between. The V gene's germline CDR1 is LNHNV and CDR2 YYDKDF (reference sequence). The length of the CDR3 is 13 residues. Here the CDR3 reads CATSGDSRETQYF. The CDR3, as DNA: TGTGCCACCAGCGGTGACAGTAGGGAGACCCAGTACTTC.

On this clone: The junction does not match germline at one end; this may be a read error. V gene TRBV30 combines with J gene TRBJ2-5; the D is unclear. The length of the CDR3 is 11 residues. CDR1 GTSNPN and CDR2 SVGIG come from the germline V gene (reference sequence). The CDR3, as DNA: TGTGCCTGGAGCCCCCAACAGACCCAGTACTTC. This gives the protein CAWSPQQTQYF.

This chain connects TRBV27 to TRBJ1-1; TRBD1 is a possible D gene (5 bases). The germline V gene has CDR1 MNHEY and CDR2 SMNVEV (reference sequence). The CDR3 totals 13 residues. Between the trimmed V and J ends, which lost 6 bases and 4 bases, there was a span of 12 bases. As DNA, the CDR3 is TGTGCCAGCAGGGGACGAGGGCCCACTGAAGCTTTCTTT. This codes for CASRGRGPTEAFF.

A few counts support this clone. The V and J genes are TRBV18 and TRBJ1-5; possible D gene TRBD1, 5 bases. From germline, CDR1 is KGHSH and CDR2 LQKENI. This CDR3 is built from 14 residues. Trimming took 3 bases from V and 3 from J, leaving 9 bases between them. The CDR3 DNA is TGTGCCAGCTCACCGCGTGGGGCCAATCAGCCCCAGCATTTT. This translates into CASSPRGANQPQHF.

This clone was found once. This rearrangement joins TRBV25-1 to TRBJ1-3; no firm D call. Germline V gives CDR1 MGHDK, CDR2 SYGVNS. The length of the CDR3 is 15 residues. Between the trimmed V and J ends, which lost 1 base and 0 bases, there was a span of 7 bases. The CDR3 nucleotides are TGTGCCAGCAGTGAATCGAGCACCTCTGGAAACACCATATATTTT. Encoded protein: CASSESSTSGNTIYF.

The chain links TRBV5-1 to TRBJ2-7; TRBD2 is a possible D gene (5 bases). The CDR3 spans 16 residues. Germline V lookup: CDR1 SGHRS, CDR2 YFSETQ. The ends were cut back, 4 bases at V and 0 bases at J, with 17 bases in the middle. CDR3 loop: CASSLLGRADSYEQYF. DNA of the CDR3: TGCGCCAGCAGCCTGTTAGGGCGGGCGGACTCCTACGAGCAGTACTTC.

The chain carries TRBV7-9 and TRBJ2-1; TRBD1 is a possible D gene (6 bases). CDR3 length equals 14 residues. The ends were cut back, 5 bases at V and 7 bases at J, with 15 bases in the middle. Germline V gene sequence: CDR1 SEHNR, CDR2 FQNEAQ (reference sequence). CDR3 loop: CASSPDSGRNEQFF. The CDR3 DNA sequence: TGTGCCAGCAGCCCGGACAGCGGTCGGAATGAGCAGTTCTTC.

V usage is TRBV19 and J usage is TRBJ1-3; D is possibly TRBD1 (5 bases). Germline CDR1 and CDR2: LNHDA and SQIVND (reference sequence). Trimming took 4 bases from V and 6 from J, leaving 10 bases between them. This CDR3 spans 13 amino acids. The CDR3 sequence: CASSRGIENTIYF. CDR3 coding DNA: TGTGCCAGTAGTAGGGGGATCGAAAACACCATATATTTT.

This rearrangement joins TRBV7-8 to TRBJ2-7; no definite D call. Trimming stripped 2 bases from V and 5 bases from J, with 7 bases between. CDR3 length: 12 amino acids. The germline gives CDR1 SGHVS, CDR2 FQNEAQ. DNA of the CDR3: TGTGCCAGCAGCTTAATAGGCAACGAGCAGTACTTC. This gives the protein CASSLIGNEQYF.

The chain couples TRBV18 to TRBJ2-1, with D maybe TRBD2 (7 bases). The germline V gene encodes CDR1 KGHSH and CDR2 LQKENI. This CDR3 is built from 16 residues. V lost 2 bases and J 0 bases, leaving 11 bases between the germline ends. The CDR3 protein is CASSPAGAGSYNEQFF. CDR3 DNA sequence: TGTGCCAGCTCACCAGCGGGGGCCGGCTCCTACAATGAGCAGTTCTTC. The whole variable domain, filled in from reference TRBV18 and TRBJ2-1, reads NAGVMQNPRHLVRRRGQEARLRCSPMKGHSHVYWYRQLPEEGLKFMVYLQKENIIDESGMPKERFSAEFPKEGPSILRIQQVVRGDSAAYFCASSPAGAGSYNEQFFGPGTRLTVL.

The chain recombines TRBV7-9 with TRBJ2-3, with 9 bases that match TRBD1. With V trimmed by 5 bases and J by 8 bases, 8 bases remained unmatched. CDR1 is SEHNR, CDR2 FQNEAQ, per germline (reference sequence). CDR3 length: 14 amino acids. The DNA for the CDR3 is TGTGCCAGCAGCGCCACAGGGGGCAGGGGTACGCAGTATTTT. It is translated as CASSATGGRGTQYF.

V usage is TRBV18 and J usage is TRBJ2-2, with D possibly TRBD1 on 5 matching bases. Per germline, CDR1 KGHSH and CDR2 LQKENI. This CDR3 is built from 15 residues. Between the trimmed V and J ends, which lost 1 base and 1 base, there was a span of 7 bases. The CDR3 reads CASSPLRENTGELFF. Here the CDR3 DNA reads TGTGCCAGCTCACCACTCAGGGAGAACACCGGGGAGCTGTTTTTT. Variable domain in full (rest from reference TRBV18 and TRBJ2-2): NAGVMQNPRHLVRRRGQEARLRCSPMKGHSHVYWYRQLPEEGLKFMVYLQKENIIDESGMPKERFSAEFPKEGPSILRIQQVVRGDSAAYFCASSPLRENTGELFFGEGSRLTVL.

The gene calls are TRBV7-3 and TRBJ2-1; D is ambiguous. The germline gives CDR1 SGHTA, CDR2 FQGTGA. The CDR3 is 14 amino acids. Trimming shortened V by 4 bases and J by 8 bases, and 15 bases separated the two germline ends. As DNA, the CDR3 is TGTGCCAGCAGCTCCGATGCAACTAAAGATGAGCAGTTCTTC. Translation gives CASSSDATKDEQFF.

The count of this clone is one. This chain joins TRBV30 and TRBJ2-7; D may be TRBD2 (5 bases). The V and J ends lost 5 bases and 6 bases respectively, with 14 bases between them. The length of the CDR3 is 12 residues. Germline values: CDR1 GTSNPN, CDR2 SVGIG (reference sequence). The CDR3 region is CAWGANAGEQYF. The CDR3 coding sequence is TGTGCCTGGGGAGCAAACGCGGGCGAGCAGTACTTC. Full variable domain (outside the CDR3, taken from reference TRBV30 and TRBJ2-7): SQTIHQWPATLVQPVGSPLSLECTVEGTSNPNLYWYRQAAGRGLQLLFYSVGIGQISSEVPQNLSASRPQDRQFILSSKKLLLSDSGFYLCAWGANAGEQYFGPGTRLTVT.